This T cell receptor (beta chain) was observed in a study of T cell responses to AZD1222 COVID-19 vaccine. This clone was counted only a few times. Its target is not known. Trimming at V came to 4 bases and at J to 10 bases, leaving 8 bases not matched to a gene. This CDR3 comprises 16 residues. Germline loops: CDR1 MNHEY, CDR2 SVGAGI. Study-wide findings and caveats: Nearly half of spike-specific TCRs reportedly go after variant regions that carry no mutations. Sampling captured repertoires only after the peak T cell response.

This table comes from immunoSEQ multiplex PCR, and its TCRdb copy is limited to in-frame clones, with some not included. The profile covers some 74,000 clones, with 80% appearing a single time and 20% to 25% taken by the ten largest. Source: peripheral blood, taken on day 0 of AZD1222 vaccination. The origin of this receptor is an adult in good health. The chain is built from TRBV6-5 and TRBJ2-1; TRBD2 aligns across 15 bases. This CDR3 reads CASSSPGLAGGTEQFF. In DNA form, the CDR3 reads TGTGCCAGCAGTTCCCCGGGACTAGCGGGGGGAACGGAGCAGTTCTTC.